A selection of T cell receptor beta chains follows, all from one sample in a study of cytomegalovirus exposure and HLA in healthy donors. Using immunoSEQ multiplex PCR, the repertoire was profiled, and TCRdb retains in-frame clones only, with some absent. The table records 110,000 or so clones, just over 75% of them present only once. The sample consisted of PBMCs. The receptors come from a man aged 35 to 55 in good health and CMV-seropositive. Each CDR3 is given with its conserved first and last residue. D genes are given only for firm matches. Clone size is not always given. Where it is, it says once, few, many or a class for expanded clones.

V gene: TRBV19; clone size: NA; D gene: NA; CDR3 length: 14; J gene: TRBJ1-4; CDR3 DNA: TGTGCCAGTAGTATAGCCGGGTACGGCGAAAAACTGTTTTTT; CDR3 protein: CASSIAGYGEKLFF
V gene: TRBV5-8; clone size: NA; D gene: NA; CDR3 length: 16; J gene: TRBJ2-6; CDR3 DNA: TGTGCCAGCAGCTTGTTGGTCAACCCGGGGGTCAACGTCCTGACTTTC; CDR3 protein: CASSLLVNPGVNVLTF
V gene: TRBV9; clone size: once; D gene: TRBD1; CDR3 length: 17; J gene: TRBJ1-4; CDR3 DNA: TGTGCCAGCAGCCCCACGGGACAGCTAAGGGCTAATGAAAAACTGTTTTTT; CDR3 protein: CASSPTGQLRANEKLFF
V gene: TRBV5-4; clone size: NA; D gene: TRBD1; CDR3 length: 16; J gene: TRBJ1-2; CDR3 DNA: TGTGCCAGCAGCTTTCCGGGACAGCTCACTAACTATGGCTACACCTTC; CDR3 protein: CASSFPGQLTNYGYTF
V gene: TRBV30; clone size: NA; D gene: NA; CDR3 length: 14; J gene: TRBJ2-7; CDR3 DNA: TGTGCCTGGAGTGTACTAAGGGGGACCTACGAGCAGTACTTC; CDR3 protein: CAWSVLRGTYEQYF
V gene: TRBV6-1; clone size: NA; D gene: NA; CDR3 length: 13; J gene: TRBJ1-3; CDR3 DNA: TGTGCCAGCACGGGGGGACCTGGAAACACCATATATTTT; CDR3 protein: CASTGGPGNTIYF
V gene: TRBV6-5; clone size: NA; D gene: TRBD2; CDR3 length: 16; J gene: TRBJ2-5; CDR3 DNA: TGTGCCAGCAGTTACCTGGCGGGGGGGCCCTGGGAGACCCAGTACTTC; CDR3 protein: CASSYLAGGPWETQYF
V gene: TRBV10-3; clone size: NA; D gene: TRBD2; CDR3 length: 16; J gene: TRBJ2-1; CDR3 DNA: TGTGCCATCAATCATCTAGCGGGGGGGTTCTACAATGAGCAGTTCTTC; CDR3 protein: CAINHLAGGFYNEQFF
V gene: TRBV5-6; clone size: NA; D gene: NA; CDR3 length: 14; J gene: TRBJ1-2; CDR3 DNA: TGTGCCAGCAGCTTGGCGGGTGACTTCTATGGCTACACCTTC; CDR3 protein: CASSLAGDFYGYTF
V gene: TRBV19; clone size: NA; D gene: TRBD2; CDR3 length: 15; J gene: TRBJ2-7; CDR3 DNA: TGTGCCAGTAGTATAGGCGGGAGCTTGAGTCCCGAGCAGTACTTC; CDR3 protein: CASSIGGSLSPEQYF
V gene: TRBV4-3; clone size: NA; D gene: NA; CDR3 length: 17; J gene: TRBJ1-5; CDR3 DNA: TGCGCCAGCAGCCAAGAGAGGGACCTGGGGGCGGGCCAGCCCCAGCATTTT; CDR3 protein: CASSQERDLGAGQPQHF
V gene: TRBV2; clone size: NA; D gene: NA; CDR3 length: 14; J gene: TRBJ1-5; CDR3 DNA: TGTGCCAGCAGTTATGGACTAAGCAATCAGCCCCAGCATTTT; CDR3 protein: CASSYGLSNQPQHF
V gene: TRBV6-5; clone size: NA; D gene: NA; CDR3 length: 15; J gene: TRBJ1-5; CDR3 DNA: TGTGCCAGCAGTTACTCGATGGGGGGGTGGTCGCCCCAGCATTTT; CDR3 protein: CASSYSMGGWSPQHF
V gene: TRBV6-4; clone size: NA; D gene: NA; CDR3 length: 15; J gene: TRBJ2-7; CDR3 DNA: TGTGCCAGCAGTTCCATGAGCGGTCTCTCCTACGAGCAGTACTTC; CDR3 protein: CASSSMSGLSYEQYF
V gene: TRBV30; clone size: once; D gene: NA; CDR3 length: 13; J gene: TRBJ1-1; CDR3 DNA: TGTGCCTGGAGTTTACGGGGTCGGACTGAAGCTTTCTTT; CDR3 protein: CAWSLRGRTEAFF
V gene: TRBV13; clone size: NA; D gene: NA; CDR3 length: 14; J gene: TRBJ1-5; CDR3 DNA: TGTGCCAGCAGTCCTGGCAGGGGCGCAGTGAGCCAGCATTTT; CDR3 protein: CASSPGRGAVSQHF
V gene: TRBV9; clone size: NA; D gene: NA; CDR3 length: 15; J gene: TRBJ2-7; CDR3 DNA: TGTGCCAGCAGCGTTAGTCCCACTAGCTCCTACGAGCAGTACTTC; CDR3 protein: CASSVSPTSSYEQYF
V gene: TRBV7-2; clone size: NA; D gene: TRBD2; CDR3 length: 15; J gene: TRBJ2-7; CDR3 DNA: TGTGCCAGCAGCCTCGGGAGCGGGGGATTCTACGAGCAGTACTTC; CDR3 protein: CASSLGSGGFYEQYF
V gene: TRBV14; clone size: NA; D gene: NA; CDR3 length: 14; J gene: TRBJ2-6; CDR3 DNA: TGTGCCAGCAGCCAGGGGACTGGGGCCAACGGCCTGACTTTC; CDR3 protein: CASSQGTGANGLTF
V gene: TRBV29-1; clone size: NA; D gene: NA; CDR3 length: 10; J gene: TRBJ2-7; CDR3 DNA: TGCAGCCAAGCGAAACGGGAGCAGTACTTC; CDR3 protein: CSQAKREQYF
V gene: TRBV5-1; clone size: NA; D gene: TRBD1; CDR3 length: 16; J gene: TRBJ2-7; CDR3 DNA: TGCGCCAGCAGACCGAACACTAGACAGGGGGCTGAAGAGCAGTACTTC; CDR3 protein: CASRPNTRQGAEEQYF
V gene: TRBV18; clone size: NA; D gene: TRBD1; CDR3 length: 17; J gene: TRBJ1-1; CDR3 DNA: TGTGCCAGCTCCCCAACCGCTAACAGGGGCCTGAACACTGAAGCTTTCTTT; CDR3 protein: CASSPTANRGLNTEAFF
V gene: TRBV28; clone size: NA; D gene: NA; CDR3 length: 15; J gene: TRBJ2-3; CDR3 DNA: TGTGCCAGCAGCAAATACCGGAGACGCACAGATACGCAGTATTTT; CDR3 protein: CASSKYRRRTDTQYF
V gene: TRBV7-2; clone size: NA; D gene: NA; CDR3 length: 13; J gene: TRBJ2-4; CDR3 DNA: TGTGCCAGCAGCCATGGATCAGAAAACAGTCAGTACTTC; CDR3 protein: CASSHGSENSQYF
V gene: TRBV4-2; clone size: NA; D gene: NA; CDR3 length: 14; J gene: TRBJ1-1; CDR3 DNA: TGTGCCAGCAGCCAAGAGGTTCGGGGCACTGAAGCTTTCTTT; CDR3 protein: CASSQEVRGTEAFF
V gene: TRBV28; clone size: NA; D gene: TRBD1; CDR3 length: 17; J gene: TRBJ2-7; CDR3 DNA: TGTGCCAGCAGTTTCCACCCAGGGACAGGTTTTTCCTACGAGCAGTACTTC; CDR3 protein: CASSFHPGTGFSYEQYF
V gene: TRBV7-2; clone size: NA; D gene: TRBD2; CDR3 length: 17; J gene: TRBJ2-2; CDR3 DNA: TGTGCCAGCAGCTTAGCGATAGCTAGCGGGGGTTCCGGGGAGCTGTTTTTT; CDR3 protein: CASSLAIASGGSGELFF
V gene: TRBV2; clone size: NA; D gene: TRBD1; CDR3 length: 13; J gene: TRBJ2-7; CDR3 DNA: TGTGCCAGCAGGGGACAGGGTGGGGACGAGCAGTACTTC; CDR3 protein: CASRGQGGDEQYF
V gene: TRBV4-2; clone size: once; D gene: NA; CDR3 length: 16; J gene: TRBJ2-3; CDR3 DNA: TGTGCCAGCAGCCCCCCGGGTAGCGTATACACAGATACGCAGTATTTT; CDR3 protein: CASSPPGSVYTDTQYF
V gene: TRBV7-2; clone size: NA; D gene: TRBD2; CDR3 length: 13; J gene: TRBJ2-7; CDR3 DNA: TGTGCCAGCAGCCCTGGGAGGGGATCGCGGCAGTACTTC; CDR3 protein: CASSPGRGSRQYF
V gene: TRBV14; clone size: NA; D gene: NA; CDR3 length: 14; J gene: TRBJ2-7; CDR3 DNA: TGTGCCAGCAGCCGAACAGGGACCCTAAGGGAGCAGTACTTC; CDR3 protein: CASSRTGTLREQYF
V gene: TRBV6-5; clone size: few; D gene: NA; CDR3 length: 16; J gene: TRBJ2-6; CDR3 DNA: TGTGCCAGCAGTTTCCTCAGGGGCTCTGGGGCCAACGGCCTGACTTTC; CDR3 protein: CASSFLRGSGANGLTF
V gene: TRBV5-8; clone size: NA; D gene: TRBD2; CDR3 length: 17; J gene: TRBJ2-1; CDR3 DNA: TGTGCCAGCAGCTCGCCACTAGCGGGGGGAACTTACAATGAGCAGTTCTTC; CDR3 protein: CASSSPLAGGTYNEQFF
V gene: TRBV11-3; clone size: few; D gene: NA; CDR3 length: 17; J gene: TRBJ2-1; CDR3 DNA: TGTGCCAGCAGCTTAGAGAAGTGGTCGAGCTCCTACAATGAGCAGTTCTTC; CDR3 protein: CASSLEKWSSSYNEQFF
V gene: TRBV19; clone size: NA; D gene: TRBD1; CDR3 length: 15; J gene: TRBJ1-1; CDR3 DNA: TGTGCCAGTAGTATAGTGACAGGGGGCATCACTGAAGCTTTCTTT; CDR3 protein: CASSIVTGGITEAFF
V gene: TRBV11-3; clone size: NA; D gene: TRBD2; CDR3 length: 16; J gene: TRBJ2-7; CDR3 DNA: TGTGCCAGCAGCTTTGGGACTAGCGGGAGGTCCTACGAGCAGTACTTC; CDR3 protein: CASSFGTSGRSYEQYF
V gene: TRBV20-1; clone size: once; D gene: NA; CDR3 length: 11; J gene: TRBJ2-7; CDR3 DNA: TGCAGTGCTAGAGTTGGAGGCGAGCAGTACTTC; CDR3 protein: CSARVGGEQYF
V gene: TRBV7-3; clone size: NA; D gene: NA; CDR3 length: 13; J gene: TRBJ1-1; CDR3 DNA: TGTGCCAGCAGCTTAATGGGAGACACTGAAGCTTTCTTT; CDR3 protein: CASSLMGDTEAFF
V gene: TRBV27; clone size: NA; D gene: NA; CDR3 length: 14; J gene: TRBJ2-2; CDR3 DNA: TGTGCCAGCAAGGGGCAGTCGAACACCGGGGAGCTGTTTTTT; CDR3 protein: CASKGQSNTGELFF
V gene: TRBV18; clone size: NA; D gene: NA; CDR3 length: 14; J gene: TRBJ1-2; CDR3 DNA: TGTGCCAGCTCTCCAAAAGAGGGCCTGTATGGCTACACCTTC; CDR3 protein: CASSPKEGLYGYTF
V gene: TRBV18; clone size: NA; D gene: TRBD1; CDR3 length: 16; J gene: TRBJ2-6; CDR3 DNA: TGTGCCAGCTCGGCCGGGACAGGGTCTGGGGCCAACGTCCTGACTTTC; CDR3 protein: CASSAGTGSGANVLTF
V gene: TRBV28; clone size: once; D gene: NA; CDR3 length: 12; J gene: TRBJ1-2; CDR3 DNA: TGTGCCAGCAGTTCAGACAGTTATGGCTACACCTTC; CDR3 protein: CASSSDSYGYTF
V gene: TRBV5-4; clone size: NA; D gene: NA; CDR3 length: 15; J gene: TRBJ2-4; CDR3 DNA: TGTGCCAGCAGCCCCATGACTGGGGCGGCGGACATTCAGTACTTC; CDR3 protein: CASSPMTGAADIQYF
V gene: TRBV30; clone size: NA; D gene: TRBD1; CDR3 length: 16; J gene: TRBJ1-5; CDR3 DNA: TGTGCCTGGAGTAGATCGGGACAGGGGATTGATCAGCCCCAGCATTTT; CDR3 protein: CAWSRSGQGIDQPQHF
V gene: TRBV19; clone size: NA; D gene: NA; CDR3 length: 14; J gene: TRBJ2-2; CDR3 DNA: TGTGCCAGTAGTGGCAGCGCGAACACCGGGGAGCTGTTTTTT; CDR3 protein: CASSGSANTGELFF
V gene: TRBV30; clone size: NA; D gene: NA; CDR3 length: 14; J gene: TRBJ2-3; CDR3 DNA: TGTGCCTGGAGTTTGGGGGGAGGCACAGATACGCAGTATTTT; CDR3 protein: CAWSLGGGTDTQYF